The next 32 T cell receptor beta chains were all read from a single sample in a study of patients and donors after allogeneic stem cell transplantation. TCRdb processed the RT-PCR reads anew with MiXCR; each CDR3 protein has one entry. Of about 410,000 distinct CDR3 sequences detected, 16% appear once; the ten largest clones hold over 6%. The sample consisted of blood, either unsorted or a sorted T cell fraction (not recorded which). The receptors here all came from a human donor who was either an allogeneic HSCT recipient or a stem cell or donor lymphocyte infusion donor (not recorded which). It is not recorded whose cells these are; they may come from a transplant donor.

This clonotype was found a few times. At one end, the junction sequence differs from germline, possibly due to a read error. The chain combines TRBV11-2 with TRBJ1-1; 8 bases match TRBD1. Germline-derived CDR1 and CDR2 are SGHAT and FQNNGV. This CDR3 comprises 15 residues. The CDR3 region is CASSTYRGVKTEAFF. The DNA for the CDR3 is TGTGCCAGCAGCACTTACAGGGGGGTGAAAACTGAAGCTTTCTTT.

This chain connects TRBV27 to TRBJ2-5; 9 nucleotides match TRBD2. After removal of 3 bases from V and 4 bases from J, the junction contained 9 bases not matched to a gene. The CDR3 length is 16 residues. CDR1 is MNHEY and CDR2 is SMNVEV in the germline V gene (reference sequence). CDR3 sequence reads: CASSFPVAGEGETQYF. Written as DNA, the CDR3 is TGTGCCAGCAGTTTCCCCGTAGCGGGGGAGGGAGAGACCCAGTACTTC.

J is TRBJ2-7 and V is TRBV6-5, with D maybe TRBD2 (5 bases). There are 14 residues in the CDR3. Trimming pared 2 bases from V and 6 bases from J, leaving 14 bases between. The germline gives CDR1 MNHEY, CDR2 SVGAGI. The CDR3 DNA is TGTGCCAGCAGTTACGGTCCGCTAGCAGCCGAGCAGTACTTC. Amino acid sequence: CASSYGPLAAEQYF.

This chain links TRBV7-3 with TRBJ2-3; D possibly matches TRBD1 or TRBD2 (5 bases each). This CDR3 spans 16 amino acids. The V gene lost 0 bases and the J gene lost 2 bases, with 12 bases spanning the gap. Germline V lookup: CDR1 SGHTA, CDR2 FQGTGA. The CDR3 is CASSLTGAGTTDTQYF. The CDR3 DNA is TGTGCCAGCAGCTTAACTGGGGCAGGGACCACAGATACGCAGTATTTT.

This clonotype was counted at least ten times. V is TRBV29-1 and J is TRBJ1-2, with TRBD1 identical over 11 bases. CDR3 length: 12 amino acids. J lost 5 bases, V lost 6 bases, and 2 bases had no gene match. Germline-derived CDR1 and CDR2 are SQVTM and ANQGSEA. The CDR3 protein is CSVGTGGYGYTF. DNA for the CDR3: TGCAGCGTGGGGACAGGGGGGTATGGCTACACCTTC. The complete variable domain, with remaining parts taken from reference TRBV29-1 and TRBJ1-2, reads SAVISQKPSRDICQRGTSLTIQCQVDSQVTMMFWYRQQPGQSLTLIATANQGSEATYESGFVIDKFPISRPNLTFSTLTVSNMSPEDSSIYLCSVGTGGYGYTFGSGTRLTVV.

This CDR3 is CAIRGRPYGEQYF. DNA for the CDR3: TGTGCCATCAGAGGCCGACCCTACGGAGAGCAGTACTTC. The rearrangement uses TRBV10-3 and TRBJ2-7, with D unresolved. Per germline, CDR1 ENHRY and CDR2 SYGVKD. This CDR3 contains 13 residues. V was clipped by 6 bases and J by 7 bases, with 16 bases between them.

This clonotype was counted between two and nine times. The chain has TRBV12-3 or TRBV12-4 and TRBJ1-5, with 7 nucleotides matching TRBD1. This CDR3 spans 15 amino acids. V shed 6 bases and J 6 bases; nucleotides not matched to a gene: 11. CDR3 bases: TGTGCCAGCAGCCACGACAGGGTATCAGGTCAGCCCCAGCATTTT. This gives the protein CASSHDRVSGQPQHF.

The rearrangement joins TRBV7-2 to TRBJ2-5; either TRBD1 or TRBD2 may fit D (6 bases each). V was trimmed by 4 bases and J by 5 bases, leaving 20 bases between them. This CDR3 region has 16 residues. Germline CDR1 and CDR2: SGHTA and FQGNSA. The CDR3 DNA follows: TGTGCCAGCAGCTCCGACGGGGGCGCAAAGGAGGAGACCCAGTACTTC. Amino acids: CASSSDGGAKEETQYF.

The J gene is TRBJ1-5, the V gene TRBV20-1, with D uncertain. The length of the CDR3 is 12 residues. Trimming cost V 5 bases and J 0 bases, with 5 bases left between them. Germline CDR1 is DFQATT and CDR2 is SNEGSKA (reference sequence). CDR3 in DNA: TGCAGTGCTCCTTCTAGCAATCAGCCCCAGCATTTT. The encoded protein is CSAPSSNQPQHF.

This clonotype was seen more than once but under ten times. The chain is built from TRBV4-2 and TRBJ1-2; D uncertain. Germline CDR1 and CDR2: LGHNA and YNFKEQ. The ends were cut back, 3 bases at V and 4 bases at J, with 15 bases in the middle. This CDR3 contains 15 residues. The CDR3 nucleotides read TGTGCCAGCAGCCAGGCCGGCAGGATGGTCTATGGCTACACCTTC. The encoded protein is CASSQAGRMVYGYTF.

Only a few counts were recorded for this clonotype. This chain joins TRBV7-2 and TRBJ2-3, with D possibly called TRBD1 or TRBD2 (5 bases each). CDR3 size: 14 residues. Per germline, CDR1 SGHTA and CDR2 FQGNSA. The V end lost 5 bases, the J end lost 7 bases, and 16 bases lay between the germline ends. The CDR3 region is CASSPGTDRHTQYF. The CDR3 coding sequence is TGTGCCAGCAGCCCAGGGACGGATCGGCATACGCAGTATTTT.

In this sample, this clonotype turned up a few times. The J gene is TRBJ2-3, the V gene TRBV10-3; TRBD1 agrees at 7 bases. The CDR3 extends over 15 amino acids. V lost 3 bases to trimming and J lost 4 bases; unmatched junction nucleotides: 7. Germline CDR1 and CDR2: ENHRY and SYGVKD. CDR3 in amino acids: CAISESTGKSDTQYF. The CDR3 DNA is TGTGCCATCAGTGAATCGACAGGGAAATCAGATACGCAGTATTTT.

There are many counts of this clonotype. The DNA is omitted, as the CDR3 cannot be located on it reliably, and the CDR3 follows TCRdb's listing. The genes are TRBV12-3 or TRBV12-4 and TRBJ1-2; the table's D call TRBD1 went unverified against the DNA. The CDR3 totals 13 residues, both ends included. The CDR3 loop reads CASSFGPGYRYTF.

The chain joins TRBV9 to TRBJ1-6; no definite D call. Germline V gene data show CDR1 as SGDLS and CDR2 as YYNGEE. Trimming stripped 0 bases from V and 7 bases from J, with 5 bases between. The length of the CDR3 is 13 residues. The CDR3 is CASSVEPNSPLHF. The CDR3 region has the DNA TGTGCCAGCAGCGTAGAACCCAATTCACCCCTCCACTTT.

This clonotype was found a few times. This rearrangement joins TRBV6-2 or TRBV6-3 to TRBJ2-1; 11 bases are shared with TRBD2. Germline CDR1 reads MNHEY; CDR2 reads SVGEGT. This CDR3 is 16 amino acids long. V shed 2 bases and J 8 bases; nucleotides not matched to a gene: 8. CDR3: CASSYRLAGGEDEQFF. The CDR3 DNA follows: TGTGCCAGCAGTTACCGGCTAGCGGGGGGTGAGGATGAGCAGTTCTTC.

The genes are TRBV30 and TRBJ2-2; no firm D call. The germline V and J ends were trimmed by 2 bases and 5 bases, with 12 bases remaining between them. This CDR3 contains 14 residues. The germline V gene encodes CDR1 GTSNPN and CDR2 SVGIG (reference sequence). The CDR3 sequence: CAWSPNGSTGELFF. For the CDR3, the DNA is TGTGCCTGGAGTCCTAACGGGTCAACCGGGGAGCTGTTTTTT.

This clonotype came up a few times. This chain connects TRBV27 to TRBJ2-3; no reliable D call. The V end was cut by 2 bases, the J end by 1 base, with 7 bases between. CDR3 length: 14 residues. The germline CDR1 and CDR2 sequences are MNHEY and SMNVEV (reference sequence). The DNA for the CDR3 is TGTGCCAGCAGTTTAGGCTATGGCACAGATACGCAGTATTTT. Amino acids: CASSLGYGTDTQYF.

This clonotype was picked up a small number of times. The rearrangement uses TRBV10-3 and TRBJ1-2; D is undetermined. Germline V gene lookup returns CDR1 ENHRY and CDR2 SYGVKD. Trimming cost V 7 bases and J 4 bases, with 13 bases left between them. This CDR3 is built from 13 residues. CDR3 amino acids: CAITRSGSYGYTF. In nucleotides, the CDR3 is TGTGCCATCACCAGGTCAGGTTCCTATGGCTACACCTTC.

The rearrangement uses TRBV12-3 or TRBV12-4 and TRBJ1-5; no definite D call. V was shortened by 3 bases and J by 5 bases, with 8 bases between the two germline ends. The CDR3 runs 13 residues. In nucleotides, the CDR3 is TGTGCCAGCAGTTTCGGGGTGGATCAGCCCCAGCATTTT. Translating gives CASSFGVDQPQHF.

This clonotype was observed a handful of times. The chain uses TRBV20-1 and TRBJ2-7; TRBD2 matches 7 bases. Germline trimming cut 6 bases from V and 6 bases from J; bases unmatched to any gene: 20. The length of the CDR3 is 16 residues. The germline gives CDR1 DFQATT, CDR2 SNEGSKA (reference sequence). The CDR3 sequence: CSAEDSGLRASGEQYF. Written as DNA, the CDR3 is TGCAGTGCAGAAGACTCGGGACTAAGGGCTAGCGGCGAGCAGTACTTC.

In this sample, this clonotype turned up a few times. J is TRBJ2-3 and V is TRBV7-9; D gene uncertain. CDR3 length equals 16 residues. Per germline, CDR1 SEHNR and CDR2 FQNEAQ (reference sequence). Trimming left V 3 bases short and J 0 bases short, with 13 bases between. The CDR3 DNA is TGTGCCAGCAGCTTCCAGCGTCCGACTAGCACAGATACGCAGTATTTT. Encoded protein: CASSFQRPTSTDTQYF.

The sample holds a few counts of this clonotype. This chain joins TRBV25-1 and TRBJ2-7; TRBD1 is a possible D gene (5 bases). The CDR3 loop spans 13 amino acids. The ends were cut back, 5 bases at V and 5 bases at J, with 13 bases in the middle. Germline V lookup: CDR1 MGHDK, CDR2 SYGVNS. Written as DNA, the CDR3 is TGTGCCAGCAGTTGGTCAGGGCGAAACGAGCAGTACTTC. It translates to CASSWSGRNEQYF.

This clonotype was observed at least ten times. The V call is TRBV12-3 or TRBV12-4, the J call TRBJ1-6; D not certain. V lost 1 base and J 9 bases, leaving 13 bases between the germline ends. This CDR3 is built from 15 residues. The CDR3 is CASSLDKVFGSPLHF. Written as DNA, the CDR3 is TGTGCCAGCAGTTTAGATAAGGTTTTTGGTTCACCCCTCCACTTT.

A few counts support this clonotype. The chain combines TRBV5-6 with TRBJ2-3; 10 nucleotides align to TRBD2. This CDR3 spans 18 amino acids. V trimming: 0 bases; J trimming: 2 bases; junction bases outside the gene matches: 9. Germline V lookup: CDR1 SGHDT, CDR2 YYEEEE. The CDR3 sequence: CASSLELGLAVITDTQYF. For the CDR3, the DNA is TGTGCCAGCAGCTTGGAACTAGGACTAGCGGTGATCACAGATACGCAGTATTTT.

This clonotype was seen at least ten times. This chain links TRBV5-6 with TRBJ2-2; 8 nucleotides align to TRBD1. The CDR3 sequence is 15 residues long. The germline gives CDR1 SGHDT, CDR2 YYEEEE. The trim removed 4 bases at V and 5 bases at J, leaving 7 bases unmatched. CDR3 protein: CASSLIDRGTGELFF. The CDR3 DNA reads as TGTGCCAGCAGCCTTATCGACAGGGGAACCGGGGAGCTGTTTTTT.

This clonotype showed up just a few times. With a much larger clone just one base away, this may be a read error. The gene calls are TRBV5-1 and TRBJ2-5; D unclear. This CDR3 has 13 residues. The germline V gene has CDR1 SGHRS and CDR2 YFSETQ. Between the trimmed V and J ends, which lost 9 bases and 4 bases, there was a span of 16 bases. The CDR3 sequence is CATSGSMGETQYF. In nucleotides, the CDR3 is TGCGCCACTTCGGGCAGTATGGGAGAGACCCAGTACTTC.

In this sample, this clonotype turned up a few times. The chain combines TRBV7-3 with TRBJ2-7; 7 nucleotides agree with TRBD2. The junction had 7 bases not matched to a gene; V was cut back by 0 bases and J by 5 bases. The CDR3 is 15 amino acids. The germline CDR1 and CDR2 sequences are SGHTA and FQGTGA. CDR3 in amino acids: CASSLTSWEGNEQYF. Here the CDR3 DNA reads TGTGCCAGCAGCTTAACGAGTTGGGAGGGAAACGAGCAGTACTTC.

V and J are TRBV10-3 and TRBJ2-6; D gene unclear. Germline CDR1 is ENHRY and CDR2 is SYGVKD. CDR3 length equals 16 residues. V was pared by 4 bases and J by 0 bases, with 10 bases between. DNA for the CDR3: TGTGCCATCAGTGGGGCCTTAAGCTCTGGGGCCAACGTCCTGACTTTC. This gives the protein CAISGALSSGANVLTF.

CDR3 in amino acids: CASSQDRYGGADTQYF. The CDR3 DNA is TGCGCCAGCAGCCAAGATCGATACGGGGGCGCGGATACGCAGTATTTT. This chain joins TRBV4-1 and TRBJ2-3; perhaps D is TRBD1 or TRBD2 (6 bases each). This CDR3 has 16 residues. Between the trimmed V and J ends, which lost 0 bases and 6 bases, there was a span of 16 bases. The germline CDR1 and CDR2 sequences are MGHRA and YSYEKL.

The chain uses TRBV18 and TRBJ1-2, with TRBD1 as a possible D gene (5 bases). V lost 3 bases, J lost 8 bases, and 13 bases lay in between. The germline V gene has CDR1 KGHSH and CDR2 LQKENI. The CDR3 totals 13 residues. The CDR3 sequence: CASSPYRMIGYTF. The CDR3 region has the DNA TGTGCCAGCTCACCTTACAGGATGATCGGCTACACCTTC.

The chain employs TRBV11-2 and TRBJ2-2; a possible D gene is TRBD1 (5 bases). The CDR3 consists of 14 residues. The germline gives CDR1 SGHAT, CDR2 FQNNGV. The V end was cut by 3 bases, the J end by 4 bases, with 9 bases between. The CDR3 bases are TGTGCCAGCAGCTTCCCGCAGGGCACCGGGGAGCTGTTTTTT. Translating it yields CASSFPQGTGELFF.

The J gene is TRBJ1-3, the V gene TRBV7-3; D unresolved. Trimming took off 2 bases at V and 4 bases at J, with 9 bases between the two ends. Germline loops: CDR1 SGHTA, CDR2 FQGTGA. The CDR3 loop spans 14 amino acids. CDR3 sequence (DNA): TGTGCCAGCAGCTTAGGAACCGCCGGAAACACCATATATTTT. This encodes CASSLGTAGNTIYF.